The present T cell receptor beta chain was sequenced within a study of patients and donors after allogeneic stem cell transplantation. TCRdb used MiXCR to reprocess the RT-PCR reads, holding one entry per CDR3 protein. The data contain a few hundred thousand distinct CDR3 sequences, more than 35% of them singletons. This clonotype was seen a few times. The germline CDR1 and CDR2 sequences are DFQATT and SNEGSKA (reference sequence). The V gene lost 0 bases and the J gene lost 2 bases, with 10 bases spanning the gap. This CDR3 is built from 15 residues. V usage is TRBV20-1 and J usage is TRBJ2-2, with D perhaps given as TRBD1 or TRBD2 (6 bases each). The material sequenced was blood, either unsorted or a sorted T cell fraction (not recorded which). The source is a human donor who was either an allogeneic HSCT recipient or a stem cell or donor lymphocyte infusion donor (not recorded which). It is not recorded whose cells these are; they may come from a transplant donor. The chain's CDR3 is CSARDRGLNTGELFF. The CDR3 nucleotides are TGCAGTGCTAGAGACCGGGGGCTAAACACCGGGGAGCTGTTTTTT.